This entry is about one T cell receptor (beta chain). Compared with germline, one end of the junction differs, possibly owing to a read error. This specimen comes from a study of CD8 T cells in ankylosing spondylitis. TCRdb itself ran the 5' RACE reads through MiXCR, one entry per CDR3 protein. The sample carries about 240,000 distinct CDR3 sequences, more than 20% recorded once. The sample was blood, either unsorted or a sorted T cell fraction (not recorded which). This sequence was found in a male donor with ankylosing spondylitis or in good health (not recorded which).

CDR3: CAQSQNYGHTF. The DNA of the CDR3 is TGCGCCCAGTCCCAGAACTATGGCCACACCTTC. This chain joins TRBV20-1 and TRBJ1-2; D call uncertain. Germline-derived CDR1 and CDR2 are DFQATT and SNEGSKA (reference sequence). This CDR3 comprises 11 residues.